The 9 T cell receptor beta chains presented below share a single source sample, sequenced in a study of cytomegalovirus exposure and HLA in healthy donors. It was with 60 Vbeta and 13 Jbeta primers that the PCR ran. Some clones are missing from TCRdb's copy, which holds only in-frame ones; the method was immunoSEQ multiplex PCR. The sample contains approximately 140,000 clones, 60% to 85% of which appear only once. Sequencing input: PBMCs. The receptors stem from a man aged 45-60 years in good health and CMV-seropositive.

A word on this clone: Since no conserved phenylalanine or tryptophan closes the CDR3, a read error is the likely cause. Because the CDR3's place on the DNA is in doubt, the DNA is left out and the CDR3 is given as listed by TCRdb. The genes are TRBV11-2 and TRBJ2-7; the D call in the table, TRBD2, was not verified against the DNA. CDR1 is SGHAT and CDR2 is FQNNGV in the germline V gene. The CDR3 is 12 residues long, ends included. CDR3 region: CASSFSSGRSLL.

This rearrangement joins TRBV27 to TRBJ2-7; 12 bases line up with TRBD2. The CDR3 runs to 17 residues. Looked up from germline, CDR1 is MNHEY and CDR2 is SMNVEV (reference sequence). Trimming removed 1 base from V and 4 bases from J; junction bases left unmatched: 8. The CDR3 DNA follows: TGTGCCAGCAGTTTATTACTAGCGGGAGGACCTACGTACGAGCAGTACTTC. Encoded protein: CASSLLLAGGPTYEQYF.

This clone has a single count. This rearrangement joins TRBV9 to TRBJ2-5; D is possibly TRBD2 (5 bases). The J call may be wrong; the DNA end is better matched by TRBJ2-7. The length of the CDR3 is 15 residues. Germline values: CDR1 SGDLS, CDR2 YYNGEE. The CDR3 is CASSPSPGNSYEQYF. The CDR3 nucleotides are TGTGCCAGCAGCCCCAGCCCGGGGAACTCCTACGAGCAGTACTTC.

The chain has TRBV7-3 and TRBJ2-2, with 8 bases identical to TRBD2. CDR3 length: 19 amino acids. Germline V gives CDR1 SGHTA, CDR2 FQGTGA. The V and J ends lost 2 bases and 0 bases, in that order; junction bases with no gene match: 11. CDR3 coding DNA: TGTGCCAGCAGCTTACGGGTGTTCGCGGGAGGATCGAACACCGGGGAGCTGTTTTTT. It specifies CASSLRVFAGGSNTGELFF.

The chain links TRBV14 to TRBJ1-2, with D perhaps matching TRBD1 (5 bases). Between the trimmed V and J ends, which lost 4 bases and 4 bases, there was a span of 16 bases. Germline lookup yields CDR1 SGHDN and CDR2 FVKESK. The CDR3 loop spans 15 amino acids. The CDR3 protein is CASSLRGRSSYGYTF. The CDR3 DNA reads as TGTGCCAGCAGCCTGCGGGGCAGGTCGAGCTATGGCTACACCTTC.

This clone has more than one count but fewer than ten. The chain carries TRBV5-1 and TRBJ2-7, with D possibly TRBD1 on 6 matching bases. Germline V lookup: CDR1 SGHRS, CDR2 YFSETQ. Trimming took 2 bases from V and 3 from J, leaving 12 bases between them. The CDR3 is 14 residues long. The CDR3 reads CASSFRDTGYEQYF. Here the CDR3 DNA reads TGCGCCAGCAGCTTCCGGGACACAGGCTACGAGCAGTACTTC. Full variable domain (rest looked up from reference TRBV5-1 and TRBJ2-7): KAGVTQTPRYLIKTRGQQVTLSCSPISGHRSVSWYQQTPGQGLQFLFEYFSETQRNKGNFPGRFSGRQFSNSRSEMNVSTLELGDSALYLCASSFRDTGYEQYFGPGTRLTVT.

In its sample, this clone was seen a few times. The V and J genes are TRBV11-2 and TRBJ1-2, with 8 bases matching TRBD1. The CDR3 runs to 14 residues. V shed 5 bases, J shed 7 bases, and the junction held 9 bases outside the gene matches. CDR1 and CDR2 (germline): SGHAT, FQNNGV. The CDR3 nucleotides are TGTGCCAGCAGCCACAGACAGGGGTGGCGTGGCTACACCTTC. Protein: CASSHRQGWRGYTF.

In the case of this clone: The junction differs from germline at one of its ends, possibly a read error. This chain joins TRBV6-4 and TRBJ2-1; TRBD2 matches at 8 bases. The CDR3 covers 15 residues. CDR1 and CDR2 (germline): MRHNA, SNTAGT. The CDR3 DNA follows: TGTGCCAGCAGTATAGCGGGATGGACCTACAACGAGCAGTTCTTC. Amino acid sequence: CASSIAGWTYNEQFF.

The rearrangement joins TRBV12-5 to TRBJ2-1; no reliable D call. Looked up from germline, CDR1 is LGHNT and CDR2 is FRNRAP. V was shortened by 1 base and J by 13 bases, with 11 bases between the two germline ends. This CDR3 contains 12 residues. This chain's CDR3 is CASGLGQAAQFF. CDR3 sequence (DNA): TGTGCTAGTGGTTTGGGGCAGGCAGCCCAGTTCTTC.